The 28 T cell receptor beta chains below come from one sample, sequenced in a study of T cell repertoires in cytomegalovirus infection. Each CDR3 protein is one row after TCRdb ran MiXCR on the reads. In the table there are 85,000 to 130,000 distinct CDR3 sequences, about 25% of which are singletons. What was sequenced was CD8+ T cells from PBMCs. The receptors were sampled from a human donor in good health (CMV status not recorded). Some clones in this sample may be carry-over from other donors' samples.

This chain uses TRBV11-3 with TRBJ1-1; D unclear. CDR1 is SGHNT, CDR2 YENEEA, per germline. This CDR3 is 15 amino acids long. V was clipped by 1 base and J by 1 base, with 10 bases between them. This CDR3 reads CASSLVRGRNTEAFF. Here the CDR3 DNA reads TGTGCCAGCAGCTTAGTGCGGGGAAGGAACACTGAAGCTTTCTTT.

This clonotype was observed at least ten times. This chain connects TRBV6-2 or TRBV6-3 to TRBJ2-1; D tentatively reads TRBD1 or TRBD2 (5 bases each). The germline CDR1 and CDR2 sequences are MNHEY and SVGEGT. With 4 bases removed from V and 8 bases from J, the gap between germline ends came to 15 bases. The CDR3 consists of 14 residues. This chain's CDR3 is CASSFGTPRDEQFF. The CDR3 nucleotides are TGTGCCAGCAGTTTCGGGACCCCCCGGGATGAGCAGTTCTTC.

The CDR3 is CASSLAPSGGNEQFF. DNA of the CDR3: TGTGCCAGCAGCTTGGCACCTAGCGGGGGCAATGAGCAGTTCTTC. The genes are TRBV5-4 and TRBJ2-1; 10 bases are a match to TRBD2. The CDR3 has 15 residues. With 0 bases clipped from V and 6 bases from J, the junction kept 3 bases outside the gene matches. CDR1 SGHNT and CDR2 YYREEE come from the germline V gene (reference sequence).

The chain links TRBV7-9 to TRBJ2-3, with D possibly TRBD2 on 6 matching bases. CDR3 length: 15 residues. Germline CDR1 is SEHNR and CDR2 is FQNEAQ (reference sequence). The V end was cut by 7 bases, the J end by 2 bases, with 16 bases between. The CDR3 protein is CASTLGTSSTDTQYF. DNA of the CDR3: TGTGCCAGCACTCTCGGGACTTCCTCCACAGATACGCAGTATTTT.

This clonotype has a single count. The chain recombines TRBV12-3 or TRBV12-4 with TRBJ2-4; D may be TRBD2 (6 bases). The V end was cut by 6 bases, the J end by 1 base, with 13 bases between. The CDR3 has 15 residues. CDR3 protein: CASSSRTTAKNIQYF. The CDR3 coding sequence is TGTGCCAGCAGCTCGCGGACTACGGCCAAAAACATTCAGTACTTC.

A few counts support this clonotype. The chain has TRBV12-3 or TRBV12-4 and TRBJ2-1; D might be TRBD2 (5 bases). Trimming left V 7 bases short and J 0 bases short, with 13 bases between. The CDR3 spans 15 residues. The DNA of the CDR3 is TGTGCCAGCACAACGTGGGAGAGCTCCTACAATGAGCAGTTCTTC. Translating it yields CASTTWESSYNEQFF.

The rearrangement joins TRBV20-1 to TRBJ2-3, with TRBD2 identical over 12 bases. CDR1 and CDR2 from the germline V gene are DFQATT and SNEGSKA (reference sequence). CDR3 length: 18 amino acids. V gave up 0 bases and J gave up 5 bases; unmatched junction bases: 12. CDR3 sequence (DNA): TGCAGTGCTAGAGATGCTAGCGGGAGGGCCGGGTTGATAGATACGCAGTATTTT. Translated: CSARDASGRAGLIDTQYF.

This clonotype was picked up many times. The rearrangement joins TRBV11-2 to TRBJ2-1; 7 bases are a match to TRBD1. Trimming cost V 4 bases and J 6 bases; bases outside gene matches: 9. This CDR3 spans 15 amino acids. CDR1 is SGHAT, CDR2 FQNNGV, per germline. CDR3 amino acids: CASSWRQGQFNEQFF. The CDR3 DNA follows: TGTGCCAGCAGCTGGAGACAGGGCCAATTCAATGAGCAGTTCTTC.

This clonotype came up many times. The chain couples TRBV20-1 to TRBJ2-6, with D possibly being TRBD1 (5 bases). The CDR3 totals 14 residues. Deletions cut 0 bases from V and 2 bases from J, with 5 bases between. Germline assignment: CDR1 DFQATT and CDR2 SNEGSKA (reference sequence). CDR3 nucleotides: TGCAGTGCTAGAGACAGGGCTGGGGCCAACGTCCTGACTTTC. This sequence encodes CSARDRAGANVLTF.

This clonotype was found once. The chain is built from TRBV7-3 and TRBJ1-5; D gene uncertain. Germline CDR1 and CDR2: SGHTA and FQGTGA. This CDR3 region has 13 residues. The V and J ends lost 3 bases and 4 bases respectively, with 7 bases between them. The CDR3 reads CASSFTENQPQHF. CDR3 DNA: TGTGCCAGCAGCTTTACAGAGAATCAGCCCCAGCATTTT.

The chain carries TRBV27 and TRBJ1-2; 9 bases align to TRBD1. Per germline, CDR1 MNHEY and CDR2 SMNVEV (reference sequence). This CDR3 is built from 14 residues. V was clipped by 5 bases and J by 5 bases; unmatched bases: 6. DNA for the CDR3: TGTGCCAGCAGTAACAGGGGGCTCGGGTATGGCTACACCTTC. It is translated as CASSNRGLGYGYTF.

The sample holds many counts of this clonotype. This chain links TRBV28 with TRBJ2-1, with 9 positions matching TRBD2. The CDR3 is made up of 15 amino acids. Germline V lookup: CDR1 MDHEN, CDR2 SYDVKM. Germline trimming cut 3 bases from V and 5 bases from J; bases unmatched to any gene: 5. DNA of the CDR3: TGTGCCAGCAGTTTTCTAGCGGGGACAAACAATGAGCAGTTCTTC. Translating it yields CASSFLAGTNNEQFF.

This clonotype was observed at least ten times. For the CDR3, the DNA is TGTGCCAGCAGCCAATCCGCTGGGGGTCGGACTAATGAAAAACTGTTTTTT. As protein: CASSQSAGGRTNEKLFF. The V and J genes are TRBV7-9 and TRBJ1-4, with D perhaps matching TRBD1 (5 bases). The V and J ends lost 5 bases and 2 bases respectively, with 18 bases between them. The length of the CDR3 is 17 residues. CDR1 is SEHNR and CDR2 is FQNEAQ in the germline V gene (reference sequence).

This clonotype was detected only a few times. The J gene is TRBJ2-1, the V gene TRBV6-2 or TRBV6-3, with D uncertain. CDR3 size: 16 residues. The germline V gene encodes CDR1 MNHEY and CDR2 SVGEGT. Trimming took off 7 bases at V and 0 bases at J, with 16 bases between the two ends. CDR3 protein: CASKGLGQFSYNEQFF. The CDR3, as DNA: TGTGCCAGCAAAGGTCTCGGGCAATTCTCCTACAATGAGCAGTTCTTC.

This clonotype was seen more than once but under ten times. The J gene is TRBJ1-5, the V gene TRBV9; D might be TRBD1 (6 bases). Germline assignment: CDR1 SGDLS and CDR2 YYNGEE. The germline V and J ends were trimmed by 6 bases and 0 bases, with 10 bases remaining between them. CDR3 length: 14 residues. The CDR3 region has the DNA TGTGCCAGCAACCCAGGGGATAGCAATCAGCCCCAGCATTTT. Translation: CASNPGDSNQPQHF.

This chain uses TRBV11-2 with TRBJ2-7; D not resolved. CDR1 and CDR2 from the germline V gene are SGHAT and FQNNGV. The CDR3 extends over 12 amino acids. The germline V and J ends were trimmed by 3 bases and 2 bases, with 5 bases remaining between them. The CDR3 bases are TGTGCCAGCAGCTTCGGTACCTACGAGCAGTACTTC. It specifies CASSFGTYEQYF.

This chain uses TRBV7-8 with TRBJ2-5, with 15 nucleotides matching TRBD2. Germline CDR1 SGHVS, CDR2 FQNEAQ. The length of the CDR3 is 17 residues. J gave up 3 bases and V 3 bases, and 5 bases lay outside the gene matches. This CDR3 reads CASSFPGLAGGKETQYF. The CDR3 region has the DNA TGTGCCAGCAGCTTCCCTGGACTAGCGGGGGGGAAAGAGACCCAGTACTTC.

This clonotype was seen repeatedly, ten times or more. The genes are TRBV7-2 and TRBJ2-3; 7 bases agree with TRBD1. CDR1 is SGHTA and CDR2 is FQGNSA in the germline V gene. The V gene end was trimmed by 1 base and the J gene end by 5 bases; junction bases not matched to a gene: 12. CDR3 length: 17 amino acids. In DNA, the CDR3 is TGTGCCAGCAGCTTAGAACAGGGGTATAGGTTCGGAGATACGCAGTATTTT. It translates to CASSLEQGYRFGDTQYF.

This clonotype occurred many times. The V and J genes are TRBV7-9 and TRBJ2-7, with 10 bases identical to TRBD2. Germline V gene data show CDR1 as SEHNR and CDR2 as FQNEAQ (reference sequence). The CDR3 spans 16 residues. J gave up 3 bases and V 5 bases, and 10 bases lay outside the gene matches. CDR3 sequence: CASSPPSSGSGYEQYF. For the CDR3, the DNA is TGTGCCAGCAGCCCCCCCTCTAGCGGGAGCGGCTACGAGCAGTACTTC.

The chain employs TRBV7-9 and TRBJ2-2, with 8 bases fitting TRBD1. The CDR3 is 20 residues long. Trimming at V came to 7 bases and at J to 0 bases, leaving 19 bases not matched to a gene. Germline lookup yields CDR1 SEHNR and CDR2 FQNEAQ (reference sequence). CDR3 nucleotide sequence: TGTGCCAGCACCAAACCCGGGGCTGACAGGGGCCTTACGAACACCGGGGAGCTGTTTTTT. It yields the protein CASTKPGADRGLTNTGELFF. Full variable domain (missing parts from reference TRBV7-9 and TRBJ2-2): DTGVSQNPRHKITKRGQNVTFRCDPISEHNRLYWYRQTLGQGPEFLTYFQNEAQLEKSRLLSDRFSAERPKGSFSTLEIQRTEQGDSAMYLCASTKPGADRGLTNTGELFFGEGSRLTVL.

This clonotype was picked up many times. The chain carries TRBV7-9 and TRBJ1-2; 10 nucleotides align to TRBD1. V lost 5 bases and J lost 2; bases outside the gene matches: 11. Germline CDR1 is SEHNR and CDR2 is FQNEAQ (reference sequence). The CDR3 consists of 17 residues. The CDR3 is CASSPSRTGGFNYGYTF. DNA for the CDR3: TGTGCCAGCAGCCCGAGCCGGACAGGGGGTTTCAACTATGGCTACACCTTC. Variable domain in full (rest from reference TRBV7-9 and TRBJ1-2): DTGVSQNPRHKITKRGQNVTFRCDPISEHNRLYWYRQTLGQGPEFLTYFQNEAQLEKSRLLSDRFSAERPKGSFSTLEIQRTEQGDSAMYLCASSPSRTGGFNYGYTFGSGTRLTVV.

This clonotype was recorded many times. J is TRBJ2-3 and V is TRBV7-9, with unresolved D. The CDR3 length is 10 residues. V shed 8 bases and J shed 1 base, with 1 base lying between them. Germline CDR1 SEHNR, CDR2 FQNEAQ (reference sequence). The CDR3 coding sequence is TGTGCCAGCGGCACAGATACGCAGTATTTT. Translation: CASGTDTQYF.

The chain recombines TRBV29-1 with TRBJ1-1, with D possibly matching TRBD1 (6 bases). V dropped 3 bases and J dropped 1 base, with 12 bases sitting between them. The germline gives CDR1 SQVTM, CDR2 ANQGSEA. This CDR3 region has 14 residues. CDR3 DNA sequence: TGCAGCGTTGAGGGAGGACAGACGAACACTGAAGCTTTCTTT. Translation gives CSVEGGQTNTEAFF.

This chain uses TRBV28 with TRBJ2-3; D is unresolved. V was trimmed by 6 bases and J by 2 bases, leaving 15 bases between them. The CDR3 totals 15 residues. Germline V gives CDR1 MDHEN, CDR2 SYDVKM. CDR3 protein: CASRPPRDSTDTQYF. CDR3 DNA: TGTGCCAGCAGGCCTCCTAGAGATTCCACAGATACGCAGTATTTT.

The chain combines TRBV20-1 with TRBJ2-3; 7 bases are shared with TRBD1. Per germline, CDR1 DFQATT and CDR2 SNEGSKA (reference sequence). CDR3 length: 14 amino acids. V dropped 3 bases and J dropped 1; count of bases not matched to a gene: 4. CDR3 sequence reads: CSASHGQGTDTQYF. CDR3 in DNA: TGCAGTGCTAGCCACGGACAGGGCACAGATACGCAGTATTTT.

The table lists this clonotype with many counts. This chain links TRBV28 with TRBJ2-7, with D possibly TRBD2 on 6 matching bases. In germline, CDR1 is MDHEN, CDR2 SYDVKM. V was trimmed by 8 bases and J by 4 bases, leaving 15 bases between them. The CDR3 loop spans 13 amino acids. In DNA form, the CDR3 reads TGTGCCAGCCTTATGCGGGGAAGGTACGAGCAGTACTTC. Translated: CASLMRGRYEQYF.

This clonotype was recorded a few times. The chain employs TRBV27 and TRBJ1-5; D call uncertain. CDR3 length: 13 residues. The germline CDR1 and CDR2 sequences are MNHEY and SMNVEV (reference sequence). The V and J ends lost 0 bases and 2 bases respectively, with 2 bases between them. The CDR3 DNA sequence: TGTGCCAGCAGTTTATCTCGCAATCAGCCCCAGCATTTT. As protein: CASSLSRNQPQHF.

V gene TRBV27 combines with J gene TRBJ1-2, with D possibly matching TRBD1 (6 bases). The CDR3 is 13 amino acids. Trimming took 4 bases from V and 4 from J, leaving 10 bases between them. From germline, CDR1 is MNHEY and CDR2 SMNVEV (reference sequence). The CDR3 DNA reads TGTGCCAGCAGTTCTGGACAGCTCTATGGCTACACCTTC. This sequence encodes CASSSGQLYGYTF.